This T cell receptor (beta chain) stems from a study of cytomegalovirus exposure and HLA in healthy donors. General study results and limits: The authors enumerated around 150 TCR beta chains as linked to cytomegalovirus. Indistinguishable V segments, including TRBV6-2 and TRBV6-3, were excluded. Researchers reportedly found TCR beta sequences accurately predicted most subjects' HLA-A and HLA-B alleles.

The PCR contained 60 Vbeta and 13 Jbeta primers. TCRdb keeps only in-frame clones here, not all; method: immunoSEQ multiplex PCR. The repertoire includes over 65,000 clones, 70% to 85% of them detected once, and around an eighth sits in the top ten. Per germline, CDR1 SGHVS and CDR2 FQNEAQ. The CDR3 sequence is 14 residues long. Trimming stripped 5 bases from V and 0 bases from J, with 8 bases between. Though probably carrying unrecorded immune exposures, donors were nominally healthy at sampling. Details on this clone: The antigen remains undetermined.

This chain uses TRBV7-8 with TRBJ2-1; D is uncertain. This receptor was obtained from a human donor in good health. Material for sequencing was PBMCs. Here the CDR3 reads CASSAVSSYNEQFF. CDR3 bases: TGTGCCAGCAGCGCCGTGAGCTCCTACAATGAGCAGTTCTTC.